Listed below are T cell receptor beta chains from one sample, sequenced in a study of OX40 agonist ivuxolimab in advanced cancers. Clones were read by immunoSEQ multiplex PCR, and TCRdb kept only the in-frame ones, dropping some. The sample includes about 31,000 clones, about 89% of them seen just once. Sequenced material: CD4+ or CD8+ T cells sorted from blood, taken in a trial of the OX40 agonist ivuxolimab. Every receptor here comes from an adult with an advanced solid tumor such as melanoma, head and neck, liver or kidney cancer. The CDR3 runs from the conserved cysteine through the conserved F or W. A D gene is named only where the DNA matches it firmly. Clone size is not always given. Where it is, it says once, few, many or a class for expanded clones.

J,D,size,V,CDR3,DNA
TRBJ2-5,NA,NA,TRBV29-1,CSLRAGGTQYF,TGCAGCCTTAGGGCTGGAGGAACCCAGTACTTC
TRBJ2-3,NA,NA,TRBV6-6,CASRLDSTDTQYF,TGTGCCAGCAGACTGGACAGCACAGATACGCAGTATTTT
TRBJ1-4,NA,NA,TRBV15,CATSRDNREAGTNEKLFF,TGTGCCACCAGCAGAGATAATAGGGAGGCAGGTACCAATGAAAAACTGTTTTTT
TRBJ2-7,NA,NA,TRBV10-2,CATLQGSEQYF,TGCGCCACCCTCCAGGGATCCGAGCAGTACTTC
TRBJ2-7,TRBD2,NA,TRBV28,CASSFSGRLDEQYF,TGTGCCAGCAGTTTTAGCGGGAGGTTGGACGAGCAGTACTTC
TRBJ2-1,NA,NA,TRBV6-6,CASTTGTRGASEQFF,TGTGCCAGCACCACCGGGACCCGGGGGGCGAGTGAGCAGTTCTTC
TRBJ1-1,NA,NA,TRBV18,CASSPGDTEAFF,TGTGCCAGCTCACCAGGGGACACTGAAGCTTTCTTT
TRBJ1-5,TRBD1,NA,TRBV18,CASSAGTGVSVGYQPQHF,TGTGCCAGCTCAGCCGGGACAGGGGTTTCTGTCGGGTATCAGCCCCAGCATTTT
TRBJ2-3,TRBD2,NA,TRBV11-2,CASSLWSGSRGGDTQYF,TGTGCCAGCAGCTTATGGAGCGGGAGTCGGGGTGGGGATACGCAGTATTTT
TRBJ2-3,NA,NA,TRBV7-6,CASSILGGTSTDTQYF,TGTGCCAGCAGCATTCTGGGCGGGACTAGCACAGATACGCAGTATTTT
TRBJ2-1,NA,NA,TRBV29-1,CSASGSYNEQFF,TGCAGTGCCAGTGGTAGCTACAATGAGCAGTTCTTC
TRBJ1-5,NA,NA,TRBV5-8,CASSLGQGIVNQPQHF,TGTGCCAGCAGCTTGGGGCAGGGGATAGTGAATCAGCCCCAGCATTTT
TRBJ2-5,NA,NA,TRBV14,CASSQSLGGQETQYF,TGTGCCAGCAGCCAATCGCTCGGGGGCCAAGAGACCCAGTACTTC
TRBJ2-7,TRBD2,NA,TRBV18,CASAMTSGSDEQYF,TGTGCCAGCGCGATGACTAGCGGGAGCGACGAGCAGTACTTC
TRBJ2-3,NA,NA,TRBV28,CASSFLGTTADTQYF,TGTGCCAGCAGTTTTTTGGGGACGACTGCAGATACGCAGTATTTT
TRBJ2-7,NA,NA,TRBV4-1,CASSQSVLLSYEQYF,TGCGCCAGCAGCCAATCGGTCCTCTTGAGCTACGAGCAGTACTTC
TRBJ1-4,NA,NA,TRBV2,CASGPPREKLFF,TGTGCCAGCGGTCCCCCGCGGGAAAAACTGTTTTTT
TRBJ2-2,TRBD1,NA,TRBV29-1,CSVGQILTGELFF,TGCAGCGTGGGACAGATTCTCACCGGGGAGCTGTTTTTT
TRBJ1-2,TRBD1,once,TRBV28,CATSTGAEVDGYTF,TGTGCCACATCGACAGGGGCAGAGGTAGATGGCTACACCTTC
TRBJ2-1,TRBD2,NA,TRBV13,CASSLDRRGLAGSDEQFF,TGTGCCAGCAGCTTAGATAGGCGGGGTCTAGCGGGGAGCGATGAGCAGTTCTTC
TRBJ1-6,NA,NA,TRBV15,CATSRGVSYNSPLHF,TGTGCCACCAGCAGAGGAGTCTCCTATAATTCACCCCTCCACTTT
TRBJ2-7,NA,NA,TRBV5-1,CASSPDGFGEQYF,TGCGCCAGCAGCCCGGACGGATTTGGCGAGCAGTACTTC
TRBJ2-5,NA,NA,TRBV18,CASSQLEGGRETQYF,TGTGCCAGCTCACAACTTGAGGGGGGCCGAGAGACCCAGTACTTC
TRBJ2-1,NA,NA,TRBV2,CASTPGSFSYNEQFF,TGTGCCAGCACCCCCGGGAGTTTCTCCTACAATGAGCAGTTCTTC
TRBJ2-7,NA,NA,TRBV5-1,CASSQTGYEQYF,TGCGCCAGCAGCCAGACAGGATACGAGCAGTACTTC
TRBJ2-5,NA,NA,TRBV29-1,CSVSRVVQETQYF,TGCAGCGTTTCTAGGGTGGTCCAAGAGACCCAGTACTTC
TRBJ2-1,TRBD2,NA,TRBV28,CASRSRWREASYNEQFF,TGTGCCAGCAGATCAAGGTGGCGGGAGGCTTCCTACAATGAGCAGTTCTTC
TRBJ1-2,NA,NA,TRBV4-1,CASSQTHGGNYGYTF,TGCGCCAGCAGCCAGACGCACGGGGGCAACTATGGCTACACCTTC
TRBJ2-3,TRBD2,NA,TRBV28,CASSSPAGVVMDTQYF,TGTGCCAGCAGTTCCCCAGCGGGAGTGGTCATGGATACGCAGTATTTT
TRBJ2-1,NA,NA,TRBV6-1,CASNYYNEQFF,TGTGCCAGCAACTACTACAATGAGCAGTTCTTC
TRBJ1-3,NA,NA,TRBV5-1,CASSLGGNRVSGNTIYF,TGCGCCAGCAGCTTGGGGGGTAACAGGGTCTCTGGAAACACCATATATTTT
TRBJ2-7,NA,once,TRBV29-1,CSVELRGGLGEQYF,TGCAGCGTTGAACTTAGGGGGGGGCTCGGCGAGCAGTACTTC
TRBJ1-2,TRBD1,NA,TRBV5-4,CASSALDRGGGYGYTF,TGTGCCAGCAGCGCCCTAGACAGGGGAGGCGGCTATGGCTACACCTTC
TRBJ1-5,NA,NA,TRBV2,CASRTDRNSNQPQHF,TGTGCCAGCAGGACCGACCGGAATAGCAATCAGCCCCAGCATTTT
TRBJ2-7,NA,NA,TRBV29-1,CSASEGGSYEQYF,TGCAGCGCATCCGAGGGGGGCTCCTACGAGCAGTACTTC
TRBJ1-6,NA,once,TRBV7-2,CASSLYPANSPLHF,TGTGCCAGCAGTTTGTACCCCGCGAATTCACCCCTCCACTTT
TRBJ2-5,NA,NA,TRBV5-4,CASSFPEGVETQYF,TGTGCCAGCAGCTTTCCAGAGGGGGTTGAGACCCAGTACTTC
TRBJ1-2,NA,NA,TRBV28,CASSLFRTASNYGYTF,TGTGCCAGCAGTTTATTCAGGACGGCATCTAACTATGGCTACACCTTC
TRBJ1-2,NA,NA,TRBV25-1,CASRAGGYGYTF,TGTGCCAGCAGGGCGGGGGGATATGGCTACACCTTC
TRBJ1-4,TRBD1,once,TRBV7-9,CASSSRRDRKMGEKLFF,TGTGCCAGCAGCTCCCGCCGGGACAGGAAGATGGGTGAAAAACTGTTTTTT
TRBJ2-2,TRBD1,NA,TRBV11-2,CASSLKQGRVDTGELFF,TGTGCCAGCAGTTTAAAACAGGGGCGGGTTGACACCGGGGAGCTGTTTTTT
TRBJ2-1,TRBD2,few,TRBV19,CASSMAGVYNEQFF,TGTGCCAGTAGTATGGCGGGAGTTTACAATGAGCAGTTCTTC
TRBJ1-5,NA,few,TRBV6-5,CASSYRGGNQPQHF,TGTGCCAGCAGTTACAGGGGGGGCAATCAGCCCCAGCATTTT
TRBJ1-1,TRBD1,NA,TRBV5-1,CASSYTGDGTEAFF,TGCGCCAGCAGCTATACAGGGGACGGTACTGAAGCTTTCTTT
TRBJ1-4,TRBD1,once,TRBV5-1,CASRNGPGQGHEKLFF,TGCGCCAGCAGAAATGGGCCGGGACAGGGACATGAAAAACTGTTTTTT
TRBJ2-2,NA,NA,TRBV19,CASSKYTGELFF,TGTGCCAGTAGCAAATACACCGGGGAGCTGTTTTTT
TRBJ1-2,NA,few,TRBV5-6,CASSPYHRLQHYGYTF,TGTGCCAGCAGCCCCTACCACAGGTTACAGCACTATGGCTACACCTTC
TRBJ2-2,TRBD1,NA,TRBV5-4,CASSVEGARNTGELFF,TGTGCCAGCAGCGTTGAGGGGGCTCGGAACACCGGGGAGCTGTTTTTT
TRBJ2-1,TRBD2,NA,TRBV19,CASSIGGSRNEQFF,TGTGCCAGTAGTATTGGCGGGAGTAGGAATGAGCAGTTCTTC
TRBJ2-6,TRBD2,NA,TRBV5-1,CASSGSGRLSGANVLTF,TGCGCCAGCAGCGGAAGCGGGAGGCTCTCTGGGGCCAACGTCCTGACTTTC
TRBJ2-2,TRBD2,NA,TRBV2,CASLGTSGRGDGELFF,TGTGCCAGCCTTGGGACTAGCGGGAGGGGTGACGGGGAGCTGTTTTTT
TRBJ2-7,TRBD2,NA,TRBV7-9,CASSLELAGPTYEQYF,TGTGCCAGCAGCTTAGAGCTAGCGGGACCAACCTACGAGCAGTACTTC
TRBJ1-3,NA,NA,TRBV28,CASSNPRLWTGNTIYF,TGTGCCAGCAGTAACCCTCGGTTGTGGACTGGAAACACCATATATTTT
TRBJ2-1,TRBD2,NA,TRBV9,CASSPWTSAGNEQFF,TGTGCCAGCAGCCCCTGGACTAGCGCAGGCAATGAGCAGTTCTTC
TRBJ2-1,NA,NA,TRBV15,CATSRGGYNEQFF,TGTGCCACCAGCAGAGGAGGTTACAATGAGCAGTTCTTC
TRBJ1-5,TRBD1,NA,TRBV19,CASSIGGTDNYNQPQHF,TGTGCCAGTAGTATAGGTGGGACAGATAACTACAATCAGCCCCAGCATTTT